A single sample is the source of the 5 T cell receptor beta chains below, sequenced in a study of T cell responses to AZD1222 COVID-19 vaccine (dated by TCRdb to about 2021). Libraries were constructed by the immunoSEQ multiplex PCR assay. Entries here come from immuneACCESS through TCRdb and include only in-frame sequences with V and J called. Some clones fail to appear in such tables; in the studies checked, an unresolved V gene covers under half of the shortfall, and the cause of the remainder is unknown. Counted in this sample were around 140,000 clones; around 93% of them appeared once. About 4% of the sample is in the top ten clones. The time point label, read with the paper, signifies: about 28 days (+/-7) after the second vaccine dose. The source was peripheral blood, collected 28 days after the second AZD1222 dose. The source of these receptors is an adult who received the AZD1222 COVID-19 vaccine.

CDR3 in amino acids: CASSWRPAGEETQYF. The CDR3 DNA is TGCGCCAGCAGCTGGCGCCCTGCTGGCGAAGAGACCCAGTACTTC. The chain is built from TRBV5-1 and TRBJ2-5; D not resolved. Germline V gene data show CDR1 as SGHRS and CDR2 as YFSETQ. The CDR3 covers 15 residues. Trimming pared 3 bases from V and 3 bases from J, leaving 15 bases between.

The rearrangement joins TRBV5-1 to TRBJ1-5; 7 bases fit TRBD1. The germline gives CDR1 SGHRS, CDR2 YFSETQ. V lost 4 bases and J lost 5; bases outside the gene matches: 9. CDR3 length: 15 residues. CDR3 in DNA: TGCGCCAGCAGCCGTCAGGGACAGCCATATCAGCCCCAGCATTTT. Residues: CASSRQGQPYQPQHF.

V and J are TRBV3-1 (or the pseudogene TRBV3-2) and TRBJ1-3; perhaps TRBD1 as D (5 bases). Germline CDR1 is LGHDT and CDR2 is YNNKEL (reference sequence). V lost 4 bases, J lost 0 bases, and 25 bases lay in between. The CDR3 has 20 residues. CDR3 in DNA: TGTGCCAGCAGCCCGACAGAACCGGGACCGACTTCTTACTCTGGAAACACCATATATTTT. This encodes CASSPTEPGPTSYSGNTIYF.

This chain uses TRBV7-8 with TRBJ2-3; 7 bases fit TRBD2. J gave up 0 bases and V 1 base, and 7 bases lay outside the gene matches. Germline CDR1 SGHVS, CDR2 FQNEAQ. The CDR3 is made up of 17 amino acids. CDR3 region: CASSLGGLAVSTDTQYF. CDR3 bases: TGTGCCAGCAGCTTAGGTGGTCTAGCGGTTAGCACAGATACGCAGTATTTT.

V is TRBV10-3 and J is TRBJ2-7, with D possibly TRBD1 on 6 matching bases. Germline assignment: CDR1 ENHRY and CDR2 SYGVKD. V lost 2 bases to trimming and J lost 7 bases, with 15 bases between them. The CDR3 is 14 residues long. CDR3 DNA: TGTGCCATCAGTGAGCCAGGGGCTGGGGTGGAGCAGTACTTC. It encodes CAISEPGAGVEQYF.